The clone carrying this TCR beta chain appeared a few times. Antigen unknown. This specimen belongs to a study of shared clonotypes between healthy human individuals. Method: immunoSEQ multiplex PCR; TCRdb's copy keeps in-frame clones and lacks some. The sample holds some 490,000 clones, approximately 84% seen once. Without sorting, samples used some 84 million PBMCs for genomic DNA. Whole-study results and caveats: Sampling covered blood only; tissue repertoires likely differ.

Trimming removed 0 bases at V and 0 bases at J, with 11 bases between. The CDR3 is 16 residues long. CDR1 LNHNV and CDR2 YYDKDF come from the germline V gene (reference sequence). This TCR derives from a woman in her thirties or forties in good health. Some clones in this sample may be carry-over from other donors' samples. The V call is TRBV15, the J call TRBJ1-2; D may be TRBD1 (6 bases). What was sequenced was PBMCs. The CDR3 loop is CATSRDSPGANYGYTF. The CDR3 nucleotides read TGTGCCACCAGCAGAGATTCTCCAGGGGCTAACTATGGCTACACCTTC.